Listed below are T cell receptor beta chains from one sample, sequenced in a study of blood T cells in healthy people across ages. MiXCR, run by TCRdb on the 5' RACE reads, gives a single entry per CDR3 protein. The table lists over 500,000 distinct CDR3 sequences, under 65% of them singletons. The sample taken for sequencing was blood. The receptors here all came from a woman of 80 years or more in good health. The CDR3 runs from the conserved cysteine through the conserved F or W. Each record gives: CDR3 length, J gene, V gene, CDR3 protein.

length: 15
J: TRBJ1-6
V: TRBV20-1
CDR3: CSARGTGGFVSPLHF

length: 13
J: TRBJ1-5
V: TRBV3-1
CDR3: CASSRQGDQPQHF

length: 16
J: TRBJ2-5
V: TRBV5-1
CDR3: CASSFGRGQGQETQYF

length: 17
J: TRBJ2-1
V: TRBV3-1
CDR3: CASSQESSGRAWNEQFF

length: 13
J: TRBJ2-3
V: TRBV20-1
CDR3: CSAPRAGEDTQYF

length: 14
J: TRBJ2-7
V: TRBV5-1
CDR3: CASSLEGHSYEQYF

length: 18
J: TRBJ2-1
V: TRBV11-1
CDR3: CASSSPPGQVRSYNEQFF

length: 15
J: TRBJ2-3
V: TRBV27
CDR3: CASSRLAGPESTQYF

length: 14
J: TRBJ2-7
V: TRBV29-1
CDR3: CSVAGQGTSYEQYF

length: 15
J: TRBJ2-1
V: TRBV4-1
CDR3: CASSDRQSDLGEQFF

length: 18
J: TRBJ2-1
V: TRBV2
CDR3: CASSYGTSGGRSYNEQFF

length: 16
J: TRBJ2-1
V: TRBV3-1
CDR3: CASSDQRKSSYNEQFF

length: 16
J: TRBJ2-3
V: TRBV20-1
CDR3: CSARDSRLAATDTQYF

length: 15
J: TRBJ1-1
V: TRBV3-1
CDR3: CASSQVVMGNTEAFF

length: 16
J: TRBJ2-7
V: TRBV5-1
CDR3: CASSLGATLSSYEQYF

length: 13
J: TRBJ2-5
V: TRBV9
CDR3: CASSVRVRETQYF

length: 14
J: TRBJ1-6
V: TRBV7-9
CDR3: CASSPLTGSSPLHF

length: 15
J: TRBJ2-1
V: TRBV6-5
CDR3: CASSIAGGPYNEQFF

length: 15
J: TRBJ1-1
V: TRBV2
CDR3: CASGAWALGGTEAFF

length: 13
J: TRBJ1-1
V: TRBV28
CDR3: CASGTGGNIEAFF

length: 16
J: TRBJ2-3
V: TRBV7-2
CDR3: CASSLGAPGTADTQYF

length: 19
J: TRBJ2-5
V: TRBV20-1
CDR3: CSARDRRLAGGPNQETQYF

length: 13
J: TRBJ1-6
V: TRBV30
CDR3: CAWSLVPRSLLHF

length: 12
J: TRBJ2-3
V: TRBV29-1
CDR3: CGVEDTVDTQYF

length: 11
J: TRBJ2-1
V: TRBV18
CDR3: CASSSADEQFF

length: 17
J: TRBJ2-3
V: TRBV7-6
CDR3: CASSLEASGGGTDTQYF

length: 13
J: TRBJ1-1
V: TRBV27
CDR3: CASRAEIGTEAFF

length: 16
J: TRBJ2-3
V: TRBV7-2
CDR3: CASSFDLAGGTDTQYF

length: 15
J: TRBJ1-1
V: TRBV5-6
CDR3: CASSSVDGVDTEAFF

length: 12
J: TRBJ1-5
V: TRBV12-3/TRBV12-4
CDR3: CASKSWQQPQHF

length: 15
J: TRBJ1-5
V: TRBV15
CDR3: CATSRESGGYQPQHF